Below are 21 T cell receptor beta chains sequenced from a single sample in a study of cytomegalovirus exposure and HLA in healthy donors. The PCR contained 60 Vbeta and 13 Jbeta primers. Clones were sequenced by immunoSEQ multiplex PCR, and TCRdb holds only the in-frame ones, with some missing. This sample carries under 200,000 clones, approximately 73% of them seen once, and the ten largest clones take 1.1% to 1.5%. The sample comprised PBMCs. The receptor set was obtained from a man aged 45-65 years in good health and CMV-seronegative.

The genes are TRBV15 and TRBJ1-4, with D unclear. Trimming took off 0 bases at V and 0 bases at J, with 5 bases between the two ends. Germline CDR1 LNHNV, CDR2 YYDKDF (reference sequence). The CDR3 is made up of 15 amino acids. CDR3 sequence reads: CATSRDQATNEKLFF. In nucleotides, the CDR3 is TGTGCCACCAGCAGAGATCAGGCAACTAATGAAAAACTGTTTTTT.

The chain is built from TRBV5-1 and TRBJ2-2; D is unresolved. Trimming left V 5 bases short and J 6 bases short, with 17 bases between. The V gene's germline CDR1 is SGHRS and CDR2 YFSETQ. The CDR3 length is 15 residues. DNA for the CDR3: TGCGCCAGCAGAAATGCGACAACCGGCGCCGGGGAGCTGTTTTTT. This sequence encodes CASRNATTGAGELFF.

This clone was found once. J is TRBJ1-5 and V is TRBV29-1; D is perhaps TRBD1 (6 bases). Germline V gene sequence: CDR1 SQVTM, CDR2 ANQGSEA. The CDR3 is 16 residues long. Trimming stripped 2 bases from V and 0 bases from J, with 14 bases between. The CDR3 bases are TGCAGCGTTGAAATGGGGACACCTAATAGCAATCAGCCCCAGCATTTT. It yields the protein CSVEMGTPNSNQPQHF. Looking up the rest from reference TRBV29-1 and TRBJ1-5 gives the full variable domain: SAVISQKPSRDICQRGTSLTIQCQVDSQVTMMFWYRQQPGQSLTLIATANQGSEATYESGFVIDKFPISRPNLTFSTLTVSNMSPEDSSIYLCSVEMGTPNSNQPQHFGDGTRLSIL.

The V and J genes are TRBV19 and TRBJ2-3; 11 bases agree with TRBD2. Germline V CDR1 and CDR2: LNHDA, SQIVND (reference sequence). With 4 bases clipped from V and 4 bases from J, the junction kept 4 bases outside the gene matches. This CDR3 has 15 amino acids. CDR3 sequence (DNA): TGTGCCAGTAGTACCCCGGGACTAGCGGCAGATACGCAGTATTTT. It translates to CASSTPGLAADTQYF.

The chain carries TRBV18 and TRBJ1-6; 8 bases map to TRBD1. This CDR3 is 14 amino acids long. Germline assignment: CDR1 KGHSH and CDR2 LQKENI. J lost 10 bases, V lost 4 bases, and 6 bases had no gene match. CDR3 nucleotides: TGTGCCAGCTCACAGGGACAGGAGAGCTCACCCCTCCACTTT. Its protein product is CASSQGQESSPLHF. The entire variable domain, with the rest obtained from reference TRBV18 and TRBJ1-6, is as follows: NAGVMQNPRHLVRRRGQEARLRCSPMKGHSHVYWYRQLPEEGLKFMVYLQKENIIDESGMPKERFSAEFPKEGPSILRIQQVVRGDSAAYFCASSQGQESSPLHFGNGTRLTVT.

There are a few counts of this clone. The V call is TRBV5-1, the J call TRBJ2-1, with 8 bases fitting TRBD2. CDR1 is SGHRS, CDR2 YFSETQ, per germline. The V and J ends lost 0 bases and 0 bases, in that order; junction bases with no gene match: 5. This CDR3 contains 17 residues. CDR3 bases: TGCGCCAGCAGCTTGGGACCAAGCGGGAGCTCCTACAATGAGCAGTTCTTC. It encodes CASSLGPSGSSYNEQFF.

This clone appeared a few times. This chain links TRBV7-8 with TRBJ1-5; D is ambiguous. V was trimmed by 5 bases and J by 2 bases, leaving 13 bases between them. The CDR3 is 15 amino acids. Germline CDR1 and CDR2: SGHVS and FQNEAQ. The CDR3 is CASSQALGRNQPQHF. The CDR3 DNA follows: TGTGCCAGCAGCCAGGCGCTGGGTCGCAATCAGCCCCAGCATTTT.

The gene calls are TRBV5-4 and TRBJ1-2; 7 nucleotides match TRBD1. Per the germline V gene, CDR1 is SGHNT and CDR2 is YYREEE (reference sequence). With 1 base clipped from V and 0 bases from J, the junction kept 6 bases outside the gene matches. The CDR3 length is 16 residues. The CDR3 region has the DNA TGTGCCAGCAGCTTGCCGGGACAGTACTCTAACTATGGCTACACCTTC. This translates into CASSLPGQYSNYGYTF.

This clone was counted a few times. The chain couples TRBV4-1 to TRBJ1-1; no clear D gene. The V and J ends lost 4 bases and 1 base respectively, with 7 bases between them. CDR1 is MGHRA, CDR2 YSYEKL, per germline. This CDR3 comprises 13 residues. CDR3 sequence reads: CASSPEGNTEAFF. The DNA of the CDR3 is TGCGCCAGCAGCCCGGAGGGGAACACTGAAGCTTTCTTT.

The chain couples TRBV7-2 to TRBJ2-1; a weak D match, TRBD2 (5 bases). V was shortened by 5 bases and J by 0 bases, with 8 bases between the two germline ends. CDR3 length equals 14 residues. Germline CDR1 reads SGHTA; CDR2 reads FQGNSA. The CDR3 region is CASSDYTSYNEQFF. As DNA, the CDR3 is TGTGCCAGCAGCGACTACACCTCCTACAATGAGCAGTTCTTC.

This rearrangement joins TRBV5-4 to TRBJ2-1; 8 nucleotides line up with TRBD2. In germline, CDR1 is SGHNT, CDR2 YYREEE (reference sequence). This CDR3 contains 14 residues. V lost 1 base to trimming and J lost 8 bases; unmatched junction nucleotides: 5. For the CDR3, the DNA is TGTGCCAGCAGCTTGCCGTCCGGGAGGGATGAGCAGTTCTTC. Amino acid sequence: CASSLPSGRDEQFF. Full variable domain (rest looked up from reference TRBV5-4 and TRBJ2-1): ETGVTQSPTHLIKTRGQQVTLRCSSQSGHNTVSWYQQALGQGPQFIFQYYREEENGRGNFPPRFSGLQFPNYSSELNVNALELDDSALYLCASSLPSGRDEQFFGPGTRLTVL.

This clone has a single count. This sequence joins TRBV6-5 and TRBJ1-1; possible D gene TRBD1, 6 bases. Trimming stripped 5 bases from V and 1 base from J, with 14 bases between. Looked up from germline, CDR1 is MNHEY and CDR2 is SVGAGI. This CDR3 has 15 amino acids. CDR3 in amino acids: CASSVNDRPNTEAFF. The CDR3 nucleotides are TGTGCCAGCAGTGTGAATGACAGGCCGAACACTGAAGCTTTCTTT.

The chain couples TRBV28 to TRBJ2-2, with D tentatively TRBD1 (5 bases). CDR1 and CDR2 from the germline V gene are MDHEN and SYDVKM. V shed 4 bases and J shed 7 bases, with 13 bases lying between them. The CDR3 has 14 residues. CDR3 DNA: TGTGCCAGCAGTTCGGCAGGGAAAGGCGGGGAGCTGTTTTTT. Encoded protein: CASSSAGKGGELFF.

The chain has TRBV7-2 and TRBJ1-1; D gene unclear. The V gene's germline CDR1 is SGHTA and CDR2 FQGNSA. This CDR3 has 14 residues. V was trimmed by 2 bases and J by 3 bases, leaving 10 bases between them. CDR3 residues: CASSLRRADTEAFF. CDR3 bases: TGTGCCAGCAGCTTAAGGAGGGCCGACACTGAAGCTTTCTTT.

Note on this clone: The CDR3 end shows no conserved phenylalanine or tryptophan, and so a read error is likely. CDR3 in amino acids: CASSQSTGLGEQYL. The CDR3 bases are TGCGCCAGCAGCCAGTCGACAGGGTTGGGGGAGCAGTACCTC. The chain combines TRBV4-1 with TRBJ2-7; 7 bases are shared with TRBD1. The V gene end was trimmed by 3 bases and the J gene end by 7 bases; junction bases not matched to a gene: 9. The CDR3 contains 14 residues. Germline V gene lookup returns CDR1 MGHRA and CDR2 YSYEKL.

The chain recombines TRBV7-9 with TRBJ2-4; 8 bases fit TRBD2. The CDR3 is 13 residues long. The V segment lost 0 bases and the J segment 10 bases; nucleotides outside the gene matches: 2. Looked up from germline, CDR1 is SEHNR and CDR2 is FQNEAQ (reference sequence). In DNA form, the CDR3 reads TGTGCCAGCAGCTTAGCCGGGGGGGTTATTCAGTACTTC. This translates into CASSLAGGVIQYF.

The rearrangement joins TRBV18 to TRBJ2-1; TRBD2 aligns across 9 bases. After removal of 0 bases from V and 6 bases from J, the junction contained 0 bases not matched to a gene. Germline CDR1 and CDR2: KGHSH and LQKENI. This CDR3 contains 14 residues. In nucleotides, the CDR3 is TGTGCCAGCTCACCACCTAGCGGGGGCAATGAGCAGTTCTTC. It encodes CASSPPSGGNEQFF. Together with reference TRBV18 and TRBJ2-1, the CDR3 gives the full variable domain: NAGVMQNPRHLVRRRGQEARLRCSPMKGHSHVYWYRQLPEEGLKFMVYLQKENIIDESGMPKERFSAEFPKEGPSILRIQQVVRGDSAAYFCASSPPSGGNEQFFGPGTRLTVL.

V usage is TRBV6-1 and J usage is TRBJ1-5; the D gene is possibly TRBD1 (6 bases). This CDR3 is built from 15 residues. Germline V gene sequence: CDR1 MNHNS, CDR2 SASEGT. V lost 5 bases and J lost 4, with 15 bases in between. The CDR3 DNA follows: TGTGCCAGCAGTAGGGGACAAGTGCTGAATCAGCCCCAGCATTTT. Residues: CASSRGQVLNQPQHF.

The CDR3 region is CASSDSGTGREGVRDYGYTF. The CDR3, as DNA: TGTGCCAGCAGTGACTCCGGGACAGGGCGAGAAGGAGTAAGAGACTATGGCTACACCTTC. The chain joins TRBV6-4 to TRBJ1-2, with 9 bases that match TRBD1. Germline lookup yields CDR1 MRHNA and CDR2 SNTAGT. This CDR3 is built from 20 residues. The V gene end was trimmed by 0 bases and the J gene end by 3 bases; junction bases not matched to a gene: 17.

The chain has TRBV29-1 and TRBJ2-3, with 7 positions matching TRBD1. This CDR3 comprises 13 residues. Trimming removed 4 bases from V and 4 bases from J; junction bases left unmatched: 5. Per the germline V gene, CDR1 is SQVTM and CDR2 is ANQGSEA. CDR3 sequence reads: CSVGDRDADTQYF. The DNA of the CDR3 is TGCAGCGTTGGCGACAGGGACGCAGATACGCAGTATTTT.

V gene TRBV6-1 combines with J gene TRBJ2-2; TRBD2 is a possible D gene (5 bases). Trimming pared 7 bases from V and 7 bases from J, leaving 10 bases between. Germline values: CDR1 MNHNS, CDR2 SASEGT. The CDR3 contains 12 residues. Here the CDR3 DNA reads TGTGCCAGCACTTCTCGGGGCGGGGAGCTGTTTTTT. It encodes CASTSRGGELFF.